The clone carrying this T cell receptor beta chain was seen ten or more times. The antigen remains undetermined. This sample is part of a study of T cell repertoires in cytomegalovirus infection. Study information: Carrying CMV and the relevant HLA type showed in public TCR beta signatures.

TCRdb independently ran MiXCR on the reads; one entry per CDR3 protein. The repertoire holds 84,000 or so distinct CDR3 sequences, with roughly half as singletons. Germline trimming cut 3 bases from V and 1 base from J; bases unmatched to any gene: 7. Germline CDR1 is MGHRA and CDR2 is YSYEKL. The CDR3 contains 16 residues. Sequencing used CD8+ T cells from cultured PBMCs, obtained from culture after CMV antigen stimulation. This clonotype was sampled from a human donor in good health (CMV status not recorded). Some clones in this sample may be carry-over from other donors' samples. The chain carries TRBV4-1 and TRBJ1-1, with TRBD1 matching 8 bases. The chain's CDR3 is CASSHAQGAGNTEAFF. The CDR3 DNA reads TGCGCCAGCAGCCATGCTCAGGGGGCGGGGAACACTGAAGCTTTCTTT.